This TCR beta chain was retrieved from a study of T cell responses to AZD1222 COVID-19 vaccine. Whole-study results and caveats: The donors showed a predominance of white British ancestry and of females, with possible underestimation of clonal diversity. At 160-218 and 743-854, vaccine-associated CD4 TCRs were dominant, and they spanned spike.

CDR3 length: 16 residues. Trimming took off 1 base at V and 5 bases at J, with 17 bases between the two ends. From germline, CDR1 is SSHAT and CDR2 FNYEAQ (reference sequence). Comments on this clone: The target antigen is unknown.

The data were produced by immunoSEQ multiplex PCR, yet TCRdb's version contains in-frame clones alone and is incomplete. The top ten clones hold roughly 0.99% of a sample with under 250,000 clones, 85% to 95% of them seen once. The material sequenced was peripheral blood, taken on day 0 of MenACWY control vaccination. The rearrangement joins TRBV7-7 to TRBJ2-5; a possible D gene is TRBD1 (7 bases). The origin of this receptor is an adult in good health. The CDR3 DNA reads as TGTGCCAGCAGCTTAGGCCTCGCCAGGGGGACTGAGACCCAGTACTTC. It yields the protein CASSLGLARGTETQYF.